A single sample is the source of the 30 T cell receptor beta chains below, sequenced in a study of blood T cell repertoires in COVID-19. Produced via immunoSEQ multiplex PCR; TCRdb's table is partial and in-frame only. The sample has 280,000 or so clones; around nine tenths are singletons. The sample consisted of PBMCs or T cells enriched from blood (not recorded which). These receptors came from a woman aged 40 to 50 who had recovered from COVID-19.

The V call is TRBV3-1 (or the pseudogene TRBV3-2), the J call TRBJ1-6; D call uncertain. The CDR3 extends over 16 amino acids. Germline lookup yields CDR1 LGHDT and CDR2 YNNKEL (reference sequence). The V end was cut by 4 bases, the J end by 0 bases, with 10 bases between. The CDR3, as DNA: TGTGCCAGCAGCCCCACGGGATACTCCTATAATTCACCCCTCCACTTT. It yields the protein CASSPTGYSYNSPLHF.

The chain uses TRBV7-9 and TRBJ1-2, with D possibly being TRBD1 (5 bases). This CDR3 comprises 14 residues. Germline V gene sequence: CDR1 SEHNR, CDR2 FQNEAQ (reference sequence). The V end lost 4 bases, the J end lost 6 bases, and 15 bases lay between the germline ends. The CDR3 reads CASSSAQAYDGYTF. In nucleotides, the CDR3 is TGTGCCAGCAGCTCTGCACAGGCATATGATGGCTACACCTTC.

The chain recombines TRBV7-2 with TRBJ2-7; D is unclear. Trimming took off 5 bases at V and 1 base at J, with 9 bases between the two ends. CDR3 size: 13 residues. Per germline, CDR1 SGHTA and CDR2 FQGNSA. The CDR3 coding sequence is TGTGCCAGCAGCCCTCAGGCATCCTACGAGCAGTACTTC. It translates to CASSPQASYEQYF.

This clone is a singleton in its sample. The V and J genes are TRBV10-3 and TRBJ2-3, with 14 bases that match TRBD2. The CDR3 consists of 15 residues. J gave up 1 base and V 10 bases, and 4 bases lay outside the gene matches. The germline gives CDR1 ENHRY, CDR2 SYGVKD. CDR3 bases: TGTGCCACCCGGGGACTAGCGGGGGGCACAGATACGCAGTATTTT. Translation gives CATRGLAGGTDTQYF.

The J gene is TRBJ2-6, the V gene TRBV5-1; TRBD2 is a possible D gene (5 bases). Trimming shortened V by 0 bases and J by 8 bases, and 12 bases separated the two germline ends. This CDR3 contains 15 residues. Germline CDR1 SGHRS, CDR2 YFSETQ. CDR3: CASSLGGRGTNVLTF. In nucleotides, the CDR3 is TGCGCCAGCAGCTTGGGAGGCCGGGGAACCAACGTCCTGACTTTC.

The chain joins TRBV6-5 to TRBJ2-7; D may be TRBD1 (6 bases). The CDR3 sequence is 13 residues long. CDR1 and CDR2 (germline): MNHEY, SVGAGI. CDR3 in amino acids: CVARGSGSYEQYF. CDR3 sequence (DNA): TGTGTGGCCAGGGGAAGCGGATCCTACGAGCAGTACTTC.

J is TRBJ2-6 and V is TRBV19; 8 bases agree with TRBD1. The germline gives CDR1 LNHDA, CDR2 SQIVND (reference sequence). CDR3 length: 16 residues. J was trimmed by 2 bases and V by 7 bases; bases with no gene match: 7. CDR3 coding DNA: TGTGCCAGTACGGGCAGGGGGCAGACTGGGGCCAACGTCCTGACTTTC. Amino acid sequence: CASTGRGQTGANVLTF.

V usage is TRBV7-2 and J usage is TRBJ2-5; TRBD2 aligns across 8 bases. The CDR3 spans 16 residues. Germline CDR1 SGHTA, CDR2 FQGNSA. With V trimmed by 5 bases and J by 5 bases, 13 bases remained unmatched. CDR3 amino acids: CASSPLGGGKGETQYF. The CDR3 region has the DNA TGTGCCAGCAGCCCTCTCGGGGGGGGTAAGGGCGAGACCCAGTACTTC. Using reference TRBV7-2 and TRBJ2-5 for the parts outside the CDR3, the full variable domain is GAGVSQSPSNKVTEKGKDVELRCDPISGHTALYWYRQSLGQGLEFLIYFQGNSAPDKSGLPSDRFSAERTGGSVSTLTIQRTQQEDSAVYLCASSPLGGGKGETQYFGPGTRLLVL.

The rearrangement joins TRBV10-3 to TRBJ1-4; D remains ambiguous. Deletions cut 0 bases from V and 10 bases from J, with 15 bases between. The CDR3 runs 15 residues. Germline CDR1 and CDR2: ENHRY and SYGVKD. The CDR3 sequence: CAISESGGVSLKLFF. The CDR3 DNA reads TGTGCCATCAGTGAGTCGGGCGGGGTGTCCTTAAAACTGTTTTTT.

This chain links TRBV9 with TRBJ2-5; 10 positions agree with TRBD2. The CDR3 length is 16 residues. The V segment lost 0 bases and the J segment 2 bases; nucleotides outside the gene matches: 4. CDR1 is SGDLS, CDR2 YYNGEE, per germline. For the CDR3, the DNA is TGTGCCAGCAGCGTAGGTCAGCGGGAGGGACAAGAGACCCAGTACTTC. The encoded protein is CASSVGQREGQETQYF.

V is TRBV7-8 and J is TRBJ2-7; 8 bases match TRBD1. V was clipped by 4 bases and J by 2 bases; unmatched bases: 10. The CDR3 is 16 amino acids. The germline gives CDR1 SGHVS, CDR2 FQNEAQ. CDR3 protein: CASSSNQGAYTYEQYF. In DNA form, the CDR3 reads TGTGCCAGCAGCTCGAATCAGGGGGCCTATACCTACGAGCAGTACTTC.

This chain uses TRBV11-2 with TRBJ2-7; D unresolved. V lost 1 base and J 6 bases, leaving 10 bases between the germline ends. The CDR3 totals 13 residues. Germline values: CDR1 SGHAT, CDR2 FQNNGV. CDR3 in DNA: TGTGCCAGCAGCTTAGGCGCTCGGGTCGAGCAGTACTTC. This encodes CASSLGARVEQYF.

This sequence joins TRBV11-3 and TRBJ2-2; 7 bases match TRBD2. Germline values: CDR1 SGHNT, CDR2 YENEEA. The CDR3 has 16 residues. V dropped 5 bases and J dropped 1; count of bases not matched to a gene: 7. The CDR3 DNA follows: TGTGCCAGCAGCCCCGGAGCGGGAAGGAACACCGGGGAGCTGTTTTTT. Translation gives CASSPGAGRNTGELFF.

This clone was seen once. The chain couples TRBV28 to TRBJ2-3; TRBD2 matches at 9 bases. V was pared by 6 bases and J by 4 bases, with 5 bases of the junction left unmatched. This CDR3 is built from 14 residues. Germline CDR1 MDHEN, CDR2 SYDVKM. The CDR3, as DNA: TGTGCCAGCAGGCTAGCGGGAACGCCAGATACGCAGTATTTT. The encoded protein is CASRLAGTPDTQYF.

The V and J genes are TRBV19 and TRBJ2-6; tentatively, D is TRBD1 (6 bases). The CDR3 totals 17 residues. Trimming took off 4 bases at V and 1 base at J, with 14 bases between the two ends. CDR1 and CDR2 from the germline V gene are LNHDA and SQIVND (reference sequence). CDR3 bases: TGTGCCAGTAGTACGGCGGTAAGGGGGTCTGGGGCCAACGTCCTGACTTTC. It codes for CASSTAVRGSGANVLTF.

V usage is TRBV11-3 and J usage is TRBJ2-7; 10 bases are a match to TRBD2. The CDR3 is 15 amino acids. V dropped 1 base and J dropped 5; count of bases not matched to a gene: 5. Germline V CDR1 and CDR2: SGHNT, YENEEA. CDR3 loop: CASSLGSSGSHEQYF. The DNA for the CDR3 is TGTGCCAGCAGCTTAGGCTCTAGCGGGAGTCACGAGCAGTACTTC.

This rearrangement joins TRBV7-9 to TRBJ1-1; 8 bases align to TRBD1. The CDR3 runs 14 residues. The ends lost 3 bases at V and 4 bases at J; junction bases unmatched: 4. The germline V gene has CDR1 SEHNR and CDR2 FQNEAQ (reference sequence). The CDR3 nucleotides are TGTGCCAGCAGCTTTCAGGGGGCTGGCACTGAAGCTTTCTTT. Amino acid sequence: CASSFQGAGTEAFF.

This rearrangement joins TRBV9 to TRBJ2-3; 14 bases are a match to TRBD2. The CDR3 is 16 residues long. The V gene end was trimmed by 3 bases and the J gene end by 5 bases; junction bases not matched to a gene: 5. Germline CDR1 SGDLS, CDR2 YYNGEE. The CDR3 DNA reads as TGTGCCAGCAGCGGACGGACTAGCGGGAGGATAGATACGCAGTATTTT. Amino acids: CASSGRTSGRIDTQYF.

The chain employs TRBV6-1 and TRBJ2-5, with TRBD1 as a possible D gene (6 bases). Trimming pared 0 bases from V and 5 bases from J, leaving 13 bases between. CDR1 and CDR2 from the germline V gene are MNHNS and SASEGT. This CDR3 is built from 15 residues. In DNA, the CDR3 is TGTGCCAGCAGTGAAGCGTGGGGGCAGGGGGAGACCCAGTACTTC. This codes for CASSEAWGQGETQYF.

The V call is TRBV5-1, the J call TRBJ2-5; D ambiguous. Germline loops: CDR1 SGHRS, CDR2 YFSETQ. The CDR3 spans 14 residues. Trimming stripped 0 bases from V and 1 base from J, with 7 bases between. The CDR3 DNA is TGCGCCAGCAGCTTGGCGGTAGCCCAAGAGACCCAGTACTTC. It encodes CASSLAVAQETQYF.

The V gene is TRBV6-5, the J gene TRBJ1-5, with D tentatively TRBD1 (5 bases). The CDR3 contains 15 residues. Per the germline V gene, CDR1 is MNHEY and CDR2 is SVGAGI. With 2 bases removed from V and 3 bases from J, the gap between germline ends came to 11 bases. This CDR3 is CASSYGAGSNQPQHF. CDR3 DNA sequence: TGTGCCAGCAGTTACGGGGCAGGTTCCAATCAGCCCCAGCATTTT.

The chain has TRBV2 and TRBJ1-3; 10 positions match TRBD1. Germline CDR1 is SNHLY and CDR2 is FYNNEI. The V and J ends lost 6 bases and 0 bases, in that order; junction bases with no gene match: 5. This CDR3 contains 16 residues. The CDR3 nucleotides read TGTGCCAGCAGCCGACAGGGGGCCGGCTCTGGAAACACCATATATTTT. Protein product: CASSRQGAGSGNTIYF.

The chain carries TRBV4-3 and TRBJ1-2; D is uncertain. V lost 0 bases and J lost 7, with 18 bases in between. Germline CDR1 reads LGHNA; CDR2 reads YSLEER. The CDR3 runs to 16 residues. CDR3 bases: TGCGCCAGCAGCCAAGAATCATCATGGTCTAGTGGTGGCTACACCTTC. Its protein is CASSQESSWSSGGYTF.

The chain combines TRBV21-1 with TRBJ2-7; no DNA check was done on the table's D call, TRBD1. TRBV21-1 represents a pseudogene. CDR3 length equals 14 residues. The CDR3 nucleotides read TGTGCCAGCAGCAAAGCTGGCCCTTACTACGAGCAGTACTTC. Translation: CASSKAGPYYEQYF.

The chain couples TRBV6-6 to TRBJ2-7, with 8 bases that match TRBD1. Germline loops: CDR1 MNHNY, CDR2 SVGAGI (reference sequence). Trimming removed 4 bases from V and 5 bases from J; junction bases left unmatched: 7. CDR3 length equals 14 residues. This chain's CDR3 is CASSSRQGPNEQYF. The CDR3 DNA sequence: TGTGCCAGCAGTTCCAGACAGGGGCCCAACGAGCAGTACTTC.

DNA for the CDR3: TGTGCCAGCTCCCCCCAGACAGGGCACAATGAGCAGTTCTTC. The encoded protein is CASSPQTGHNEQFF. This rearrangement joins TRBV18 to TRBJ2-1; 7 bases fit TRBD1. CDR1 is KGHSH, CDR2 LQKENI, per germline. V was pared by 6 bases and J by 5 bases, with 7 bases of the junction left unmatched. The CDR3 length is 14 residues. Full variable domain (missing parts from reference TRBV18 and TRBJ2-1): NAGVMQNPRHLVRRRGQEARLRCSPMKGHSHVYWYRQLPEEGLKFMVYLQKENIIDESGMPKERFSAEFPKEGPSILRIQQVVRGDSAAYFCASSPQTGHNEQFFGPGTRLTVL.

Only one count was recorded for this clone. The genes are TRBV5-8 and TRBJ2-7, with D unclear. Germline assignment: CDR1 SGHTS and CDR2 YDEGEE. The CDR3 extends over 12 amino acids. Trimming pared 4 bases from V and 6 bases from J, leaving 11 bases between. CDR3 sequence (DNA): TGTGCCAGCAGCAGTAAACCGGGCGAGCAGTACTTC. This sequence encodes CASSSKPGEQYF.

This clone appeared a few times. V and J are TRBV7-8 and TRBJ2-3, with D unresolved. CDR1 is SGHVS and CDR2 is FQNEAQ in the germline V gene. The V end lost 0 bases, the J end lost 5 bases, and 3 bases lay between the germline ends. The length of the CDR3 is 12 residues. For the CDR3, the DNA is TGTGCCAGCAGCTTAGCCAGAGATACGCAGTATTTT. Residues: CASSLARDTQYF.

The J gene is TRBJ1-2, the V gene TRBV7-9, with TRBD1 matching over 7 bases. The V gene end was trimmed by 5 bases and the J gene end by 0 bases; junction bases not matched to a gene: 3. Germline V CDR1 and CDR2: SEHNR, FQNEAQ (reference sequence). This CDR3 is built from 14 residues. This CDR3 is CASSLGTANYGYTF. As DNA, the CDR3 is TGTGCCAGCAGCCTCGGGACAGCTAACTATGGCTACACCTTC.

J is TRBJ2-2 and V is TRBV5-1, with unresolved D. The CDR3 sequence is 15 residues long. Per germline, CDR1 SGHRS and CDR2 YFSETQ. V was shortened by 0 bases and J by 0 bases, with 6 bases between the two germline ends. The CDR3 nucleotides read TGCGCCAGCAGCTTGGACATCCCGAACACCGGGGAGCTGTTTTTT. Translated, it gives CASSLDIPNTGELFF.